This TCR beta chain is from a study of blood T cells in healthy people across ages. The use of a sample-barcoded 5' primer and a J-beta primer mix characterized a second PCR of about 7 to 12 cycles. One entry per CDR3 protein results from TCRdb running MiXCR on the 5' RACE reads. The profile shows 700,000 to 850,000 distinct CDR3 sequences, around 36% of them singletons. The CDR3 has 13 amino acids. Trimming cost V 5 bases and J 2 bases, with 11 bases left between them. The germline V gene has CDR1 DFQATT and CDR2 SNEGSKA (reference sequence). The study isolated at least 6.5 million PBMCs from each sample.

Material for sequencing was blood. The chain combines TRBV20-1 with TRBJ2-3; D is undetermined. This sequence was found in a man aged 18 to 30 in good health. The CDR3 region is CSAVDTYTDTQYF. The CDR3 DNA reads TGCAGTGCTGTTGACACCTACACAGATACGCAGTATTTT.